The 5 T cell receptor beta chains presented below share a single source sample, sequenced in a study of Tregs in tolerant kidney transplant recipients. Recipients received nonmyeloablative bone marrow transplants from related graft donors, with transient mixed chimerism. Data came from immunoSEQ multiplex PCR; TCRdb stores just in-frame clones and leaves some out. The table shows about 21,000 clones, with around 85% occurring only once. This specimen was CD8+ T cells from blood (PBMCs), taken 6 months after the transplant. The receptors shown here come from a human patient who received a combined kidney and bone marrow transplant. Some T cells may trace back to the graft donor.

The V and J genes are TRBV11-3 and TRBJ2-5; 10 positions match TRBD1. The length of the CDR3 is 15 residues. Germline CDR1 reads SGHNT; CDR2 reads YENEEA. The V and J ends lost 5 bases and 5 bases, in that order; junction bases with no gene match: 8. CDR3 residues: CASSQGQGGWETQYF. The CDR3 coding sequence is TGTGCCAGCAGCCAAGGACAGGGGGGATGGGAGACCCAGTACTTC. Looking up the rest from reference TRBV11-3 and TRBJ2-5 gives the full variable domain: EAGVVQSPRYKIIEKKQPVAFWCNPISGHNTLYWYLQNLGQGPELLIRYENEEAVDDSQLPKDRFSAERLKGVDSTLKIQPAELGDSAVYLCASSQGQGGWETQYFGPGTRLLVL.

The V and J genes are TRBV30 and TRBJ2-7; 7 bases map to TRBD1. J lost 2 bases, V lost 4 bases, and 5 bases had no gene match. CDR3 length: 13 amino acids. CDR1 is GTSNPN, CDR2 SVGIG, per germline (reference sequence). This CDR3 reads CAWTQGDAYEQYF. The CDR3 DNA reads TGTGCCTGGACTCAGGGGGACGCCTACGAGCAGTACTTC.

J is TRBJ2-1 and V is TRBV9; possible D gene TRBD1, 6 bases. The CDR3 spans 15 residues. Germline V gene sequence: CDR1 SGDLS, CDR2 YYNGEE. The germline V and J ends were trimmed by 0 bases and 7 bases, with 14 bases remaining between them. Written as DNA, the CDR3 is TGTGCCAGCAGCGTAGAGGACAGTCTGGGGAATGAGCAGTTCTTC. This codes for CASSVEDSLGNEQFF. The whole variable domain, filled in from reference TRBV9 and TRBJ2-1, reads DSGVTQTPKHLITATGQRVTLRCSPRSGDLSVYWYQQSLDQGLQFLIQYYNGEERAKGNILERFSAQQFPDLHSELNLSSLELGDSALYFCASSVEDSLGNEQFFGPGTRLTVL.

Written as DNA, the CDR3 is TGCGCCAGCAGTGAGTCGGTTATCGGAGGCTACAATGAGCAGTTCTTC. Translation gives CASSESVIGGYNEQFF. This chain links TRBV10-2 with TRBJ2-1; possible D gene TRBD2, 5 bases. The CDR3 is made up of 16 amino acids. With 0 bases removed from V and 3 bases from J, the gap between germline ends came to 12 bases. Germline lookup yields CDR1 WSHSY and CDR2 SAAADI.

The rearrangement links TRBV7-9 to TRBJ1-2; 8 nucleotides agree with TRBD1. This CDR3 comprises 15 residues. J gave up 5 bases and V 3 bases, and 8 bases lay outside the gene matches. Germline V lookup: CDR1 SEHNR, CDR2 FQNEAQ (reference sequence). This CDR3 is CASSFGTGHTYGYTF. The DNA of the CDR3 is TGTGCCAGCAGCTTTGGGACAGGTCATACTTATGGCTACACCTTC.